The entry below describes one T cell receptor beta chain. Its matching antigen is unknown. The data are from a study of cytomegalovirus exposure and HLA in healthy donors. Study results and limitations: The authors listed approximately 160 TCR beta chains as cytomegalovirus-associated. Researchers reported from a later analysis that most CMV-associated TCR beta chains appeared HLA-restricted.

All the people who gave samples were healthy bone marrow donors. J gave up 4 bases and V 10 bases, and 8 bases lay outside the gene matches. Looked up from germline, CDR1 is MNHEY and CDR2 is SVGAGI. The CDR3 has 14 residues. PCR primers comprised 60 Vbeta and 13 Jbeta primers. In the original analysis: Unique TCR beta chains numbered approximately 80 million in a later analysis, with roughly 10 million shared. Generated by immunoSEQ multiplex PCR, the TCRdb table keeps only in-frame clones and is missing some. V, J and clone size derive from that table, while D and trimming were established from the DNA sequence. The data show about 120,000 clones, with approximately 68% seen just once and 1.5% to 2% held by the top ten.

This receptor was obtained from a man aged 25-40 years in good health and CMV-seropositive. This chain links TRBV6-5 with TRBJ1-4; 8 bases map to TRBD1. The specimen was PBMCs. As DNA, the CDR3 is TGTGCCACCATTCTACAGGGGGTTAATGAAAAACTGTTTTTT. This encodes CATILQGVNEKLFF.